These 14 T cell receptor beta chains originate from one sample sequenced in a study of T cells in Graves' hyperthyroidism and ophthalmopathy (dated by TCRdb to about 2019). Libraries were constructed by multiplex PCR. The run used an Illumina HiSeq 2000. The TCR beta CDR3 regions were amplified from RNA transcripts. For the first round of RT-PCR on the TCR CDR3, the HTBI primer set was used together with the Qiagen OneStep RT-PCR kit. The public sequencing data were trimmed at Q25 with fastp and processed into clonotypes with MiXCR by TCRdb, which kept only in-frame beta chains. Rows matching on CDR3 protein sequence are summarized as one entry with the most common DNA and genes. Counted in this sample were fewer than 550,000 distinct CDR3 sequences; about a sixth of them appeared once. In total, the top ten clones hold just under 8% of the sample. The sample comprised blood. The receptor set was obtained from a young woman with Graves' hyperthyroidism.

This clonotype was seen repeatedly, ten times or more. The chain is built from TRBV6-1 and TRBJ1-5; no firm D call. Trimming cost V 10 bases and J 5 bases, with 15 bases left between them. The germline gives CDR1 MNHNS, CDR2 SASEGT. The CDR3 length is 13 residues. CDR3 nucleotides: TGTGCCACGAAGGTCTCCATCGATCAGCCCCAGCATTTT. It encodes CATKVSIDQPQHF.

This clonotype was recorded only once. With a much larger clone just one base away, this may be a read error. V and J are TRBV20-1 and TRBJ2-2; perhaps D is TRBD1 or TRBD2 (6 bases each). V lost 5 bases and J 6 bases, leaving 13 bases between the germline ends. In germline, CDR1 is DFQATT, CDR2 SNEGSKA (reference sequence). This CDR3 has 13 amino acids. DNA of the CDR3: TGCAGTGCTTCGAGGGGGGCCGCCGGGGAGCTGTTTTTT. Translating it yields CSASRGAAGELFF.

This clonotype was seen at least ten times. The chain uses TRBV10-2 and TRBJ1-6; D is unclear. The ends were cut back, 4 bases at V and 3 bases at J, with 4 bases in the middle. Germline assignment: CDR1 WSHSY and CDR2 SAAADI. The CDR3 covers 13 residues. CDR3 residues: CASSVVYNSPLHF. Written as DNA, the CDR3 is TGCGCCAGCAGTGTAGTCTATAATTCACCCCTCCACTTT.

This clonotype was seen ten or more times. The chain has TRBV12-3 or TRBV12-4 and TRBJ1-1; no clear D gene. The CDR3 runs 12 residues. The V end was cut by 2 bases, the J end by 4 bases, with 5 bases between. DNA of the CDR3: TGTGCCAGCAGTTTATCCGCCACTGAAGCTTTCTTT. This encodes CASSLSATEAFF.

This clonotype was recorded many times. J is TRBJ2-6 and V is TRBV6-1; 8 bases are a match to TRBD2. This CDR3 has 17 amino acids. The V segment lost 4 bases and the J segment 3 bases; nucleotides outside the gene matches: 8. Per the germline V gene, CDR1 is MNHNS and CDR2 is SASEGT. The CDR3 here is CASSAEAGAVGANVLTF. CDR3 DNA sequence: TGTGCCAGCAGTGCCGAAGCGGGGGCGGTTGGGGCCAACGTCCTGACTTTC.

In its sample, this clonotype was seen many times. This rearrangement joins TRBV4-1 to TRBJ2-3; possibly TRBD2 for D (6 bases). There are 16 residues in the CDR3. Per the germline V gene, CDR1 is MGHRA and CDR2 is YSYEKL. The germline V and J ends were trimmed by 1 base and 5 bases, with 16 bases remaining between them. The CDR3 bases are TGCGCCAGCAGCCAAGCTACGGCTAGCGTAGGAGATACGCAGTATTTT. Its protein product is CASSQATASVGDTQYF.

This clonotype has a count of ten or more. This rearrangement joins TRBV12-3 or TRBV12-4 to TRBJ2-7; tentative D call: TRBD2 (5 bases). CDR3 length: 14 residues. V lost 2 bases and J lost 5, with 13 bases in between. The CDR3 DNA reads as TGTGCCAGCAGTTTAACGGGTAGCGCCCACGAGCAGTACTTC. It yields the protein CASSLTGSAHEQYF.

This clonotype was counted at least ten times. CDR3 loop: CASSITSYQPQHF. Written as DNA, the CDR3 is TGTGCCAGTAGTATAACATCTTATCAGCCCCAGCATTTT. The rearrangement joins TRBV19 to TRBJ1-5; D is uncertain. V dropped 2 bases and J dropped 5 bases, with 7 bases sitting between them. The CDR3 runs to 13 residues. In germline, CDR1 is LNHDA, CDR2 SQIVND (reference sequence).

At least ten counts were recorded for this clonotype. This chain links TRBV20-1 with TRBJ2-1; 7 bases match TRBD1. The CDR3 consists of 15 residues. Looked up from germline, CDR1 is DFQATT and CDR2 is SNEGSKA (reference sequence). The junction had 5 bases not matched to a gene; V was cut back by 0 bases and J by 3 bases. The CDR3, as DNA: TGCAGTGCTAGAGATGGACGGGACAGCTACAATGAGCAGTTCTTC. Its protein product is CSARDGRDSYNEQFF.

This chain joins TRBV19 and TRBJ1-2; 11 bases are a match to TRBD1. Germline CDR1 LNHDA, CDR2 SQIVND (reference sequence). CDR3 length: 17 amino acids. The J segment lost 1 base and the V segment lost 5 bases, leaving 9 bases of the junction unmatched. CDR3 in DNA: TGTGCCAGTAGTTTCGGGACAGGGGGAGGAGGTAACTATGGCTACACCTTC. Translation gives CASSFGTGGGGNYGYTF.

In this sample, this clonotype turned up many times. This rearrangement joins TRBV20-1 to TRBJ2-1; D is undetermined. Between the trimmed V and J ends, which lost 2 bases and 3 bases, there was a span of 17 bases. In germline, CDR1 is DFQATT, CDR2 SNEGSKA (reference sequence). This CDR3 has 16 amino acids. CDR3 region: CSARTSALNNYNEQFF. CDR3 bases: TGCAGTGCTAGAACAAGCGCCTTGAATAACTACAATGAGCAGTTCTTC.

This clonotype was recorded many times. The chain is built from TRBV6-1 and TRBJ1-1; D is possibly TRBD1 (6 bases). The CDR3 has 15 amino acids. Trimming removed 5 bases from V and 7 bases from J, with 20 bases in between. CDR1 MNHNS and CDR2 SASEGT come from the germline V gene. The CDR3 is CASSSDGGARSEAFF. CDR3 in DNA: TGTGCCAGCAGTTCCGATGGGGGGGCTAGGAGTGAAGCTTTCTTT.

In its sample, this clonotype was seen many times. The chain is built from TRBV19 and TRBJ1-1; D call uncertain. Germline V CDR1 and CDR2: LNHDA, SQIVND (reference sequence). V was cut by 0 bases and J by 1 base, with 6 bases left in between. This CDR3 has 14 residues. The DNA for the CDR3 is TGTGCCAGTAGTATAGATATTGCGAACACTGAAGCTTTCTTT. Its protein product is CASSIDIANTEAFF.

In this sample, this clonotype turned up many times. The CDR3 DNA is TGTGCCAGCAGACAACGACAGGGGGAGAGTTCACCCCTCCACTTT. Translated, it gives CASRQRQGESSPLHF. The V and J genes are TRBV5-5 and TRBJ1-6; 9 bases agree with TRBD1. The CDR3 has 15 residues. Trimming took 5 bases from V and 9 from J; bases not matched to a gene: 9. Germline V lookup: CDR1 SGHKS, CDR2 YYEKEE (reference sequence).